The 22 T cell receptor beta chains below were found in one sample sequenced in a study of cytomegalovirus exposure and HLA in healthy donors. With 60 Vbeta and 13 Jbeta primers, the PCR was carried out. Assay: immunoSEQ multiplex PCR; the TCRdb copy retains only in-frame clones and omits some. The sample contains some 150,000 clones, 79% of which appear only once. Source material: PBMCs. All receptors come from a man in his forties or fifties in good health and CMV-seropositive.

On this clone: An end of the junction does not agree with germline; a read error may underlie this. The genes are TRBV7-9 and TRBJ1-1; TRBD1 aligns across 8 bases. Per germline, CDR1 SEHNR and CDR2 FQNEAQ (reference sequence). The CDR3 contains 14 residues. CDR3 residues: CSSVPDRANTEAFF. CDR3 bases: TGTTCCAGCGTCCCGGACAGGGCGAACACTGAAGCTTTCTTT.

The chain combines TRBV27 with TRBJ2-7, with a possible D match to TRBD1 (5 bases). V was pared by 1 base and J by 4 bases, with 11 bases between. The length of the CDR3 is 14 residues. Germline V gives CDR1 MNHEY, CDR2 SMNVEV (reference sequence). The CDR3 bases are TGTGCCAGCAGTTTATTTCAGGGTGGTTACGAGCAGTACTTC. This translates into CASSLFQGGYEQYF.

The J gene is TRBJ2-5, the V gene TRBV6-6; 10 positions match TRBD1. Germline values: CDR1 MNHNY, CDR2 SVGAGI (reference sequence). V dropped 6 bases and J dropped 2; count of bases not matched to a gene: 6. The CDR3 has 15 amino acids. This CDR3 is CASSPPDRGQETQYF. The CDR3 bases are TGTGCCAGCAGCCCCCCGGACAGGGGGCAAGAGACCCAGTACTTC.

This clone was recorded only once. This rearrangement joins TRBV6-5 to TRBJ1-3; the D is unclear. Trimming took off 6 bases at V and 1 base at J, with 10 bases between the two ends. Looked up from germline, CDR1 is MNHEY and CDR2 is SVGAGI. This CDR3 has 14 residues. The CDR3 sequence is CASSEHRSGNTIYF. The CDR3 nucleotides are TGTGCCAGCAGCGAGCATAGATCTGGAAACACCATATATTTT.

The rearrangement links TRBV19 to TRBJ2-6, with TRBD1 matching 9 bases. This CDR3 is built from 15 residues. Germline V gene sequence: CDR1 LNHDA, CDR2 SQIVND (reference sequence). V trimming: 7 bases; J trimming: 4 bases; junction bases outside the gene matches: 5. The CDR3 DNA reads TGTGCCAGTACCGGGACAGGGACCGGGGCCAACGTCCTGACTTTC. It specifies CASTGTGTGANVLTF. The whole variable domain, remainder taken from reference TRBV19 and TRBJ2-6, is DGGITQSPKYLFRKEGQNVTLSCEQNLNHDAMYWYRQDPGQGLRLIYYSQIVNDFQKGDIAEGYSVSREKKESFPLTVTSAQKNPTAFYLCASTGTGTGANVLTFGAGSRLTVL.

The gene calls are TRBV7-2 and TRBJ2-1, with 9 positions matching TRBD2. This CDR3 contains 14 residues. Germline assignment: CDR1 SGHTA and CDR2 FQGNSA. With V trimmed by 3 bases and J by 7 bases, 4 bases remained unmatched. CDR3 in amino acids: CASSLGGRGNEQFF. CDR3 nucleotides: TGTGCCAGCAGCTTGGGCGGGAGGGGGAATGAGCAGTTCTTC.

This clone occurred a few times. The chain couples TRBV6-5 to TRBJ1-5; no firm D call. Germline V CDR1 and CDR2: MNHEY, SVGAGI. CDR3 length equals 13 residues. V was clipped by 5 bases and J by 5 bases, with 10 bases between them. The CDR3 DNA reads TGTGCCAGCAGTCAAGAGGTTTATCAGCCCCAGCATTTT. As protein: CASSQEVYQPQHF.

The CDR3 DNA follows: TGTGCCAGCAGCTTCCCGAGCGGGAATAAGAACGAGCAGTACTTC. It encodes CASSFPSGNKNEQYF. The chain recombines TRBV13 with TRBJ2-5; 7 bases are a match to TRBD2. The DNA end is more similar to TRBJ2-7, so the J call may be wrong. The germline gives CDR1 PRHDT, CDR2 FYEKMQ (reference sequence). This CDR3 has 15 amino acids.

A single count supports this clone. The chain has TRBV10-3 and TRBJ1-1; D is perhaps TRBD1 (6 bases). The CDR3 contains 14 residues. V shed 6 bases and J shed 1 base, with 12 bases lying between them. In germline, CDR1 is ENHRY, CDR2 SYGVKD. This CDR3 reads CAISRGGRNTEAFF. CDR3 DNA sequence: TGTGCCATCAGCAGGGGCGGGAGGAACACTGAAGCTTTCTTT.

The gene calls are TRBV5-1 and TRBJ2-2; 7 bases are shared with TRBD1. The CDR3 sequence is 14 residues long. Losses at the gene ends were 7 bases for V and 0 bases for J; bases not matched to a gene: 3. The V gene's germline CDR1 is SGHRS and CDR2 YFSETQ. For the CDR3, the DNA is TGCGCCAGCGGGGGACAGCCGAACACCGGGGAGCTGTTTTTT. It translates to CASGGQPNTGELFF.

The J gene is TRBJ2-2, the V gene TRBV5-1; the match to TRBD1 covers 11 bases. Germline CDR1 is SGHRS and CDR2 is YFSETQ. Losses at the gene ends were 2 bases for V and 4 bases for J; bases not matched to a gene: 1. This CDR3 has 15 residues. The CDR3 here is CASSLGQGATGELFF. The CDR3 DNA reads TGCGCCAGCAGCTTAGGACAGGGGGCCACCGGGGAGCTGTTTTTT.

This chain connects TRBV7-9 to TRBJ2-7, with TRBD2 identical over 13 bases. Germline V gene data show CDR1 as SEHNR and CDR2 as FQNEAQ (reference sequence). This CDR3 is built from 15 residues. The junction had 11 bases not matched to a gene; V was cut back by 8 bases and J by 7 bases. The CDR3 region has the DNA TGTGCCAGCGGACTTCGGACTAGCGGGAGAAGGGAGCAGTACTTC. Amino acids: CASGLRTSGRREQYF.

This clone was picked up one time. The V and J genes are TRBV5-1 and TRBJ2-3; D is uncertain. CDR1 and CDR2 from the germline V gene are SGHRS and YFSETQ. With 0 bases removed from V and 8 bases from J, the gap between germline ends came to 13 bases. The CDR3 has 14 residues. CDR3 bases: TGCGCCAGCAGCTTGGCGTACGTGGCGGTTACGCAGTATTTT. Protein product: CASSLAYVAVTQYF.

The chain is built from TRBV18 and TRBJ2-1, with TRBD2 matching 10 bases. From germline, CDR1 is KGHSH and CDR2 LQKENI. Trimming removed 0 bases from V and 5 bases from J; junction bases left unmatched: 7. The CDR3 consists of 17 residues. CDR3 amino acids: CASSPPGGLAGDNEQFF. DNA of the CDR3: TGTGCCAGCTCACCACCGGGGGGGCTAGCGGGAGACAATGAGCAGTTCTTC.

This chain connects TRBV30 to TRBJ2-1; 8 positions match TRBD2. The V and J ends lost 1 base and 3 bases, in that order; junction bases with no gene match: 5. Germline V gives CDR1 GTSNPN, CDR2 SVGIG (reference sequence). The CDR3 contains 15 residues. CDR3 region: CAWSGTGGIYNEQFF. The CDR3 DNA reads as TGTGCCTGGAGTGGGACGGGAGGGATCTACAATGAGCAGTTCTTC.

CDR3 region: CASSLRAGGPDTQYF. In nucleotides, the CDR3 is TGTGCCAGCAGCTTAAGGGCGGGAGGCCCAGATACGCAGTATTTT. The rearrangement links TRBV7-9 to TRBJ2-3; 8 positions match TRBD2. The CDR3 runs to 15 residues. The junction had 5 bases not matched to a gene; V was cut back by 2 bases and J by 4 bases. The germline gives CDR1 SEHNR, CDR2 FQNEAQ (reference sequence).

Points on this clone: The junction departs from germline at one end; a sequencing error may be responsible. V is TRBV7-9 and J is TRBJ2-2; 14 bases align to TRBD2. The germline V gene encodes CDR1 SEHNR and CDR2 FQNEAQ (reference sequence). CDR3 length: 17 residues. The DNA of the CDR3 is TGTTCCAGCACCTTGACTAGCGGGAGGGCGAACACCGGGGAGCTGTTTTTT. Protein sequence: CSSTLTSGRANTGELFF.

The chain recombines TRBV7-6 with TRBJ2-7; 10 bases map to TRBD1. This CDR3 has 14 residues. Unmatched junction bases numbered 2, after V lost 4 bases and J lost 2 bases. CDR1 SGHVS and CDR2 FNYEAQ come from the germline V gene. This CDR3 reads CASSSGTGAYEQYF. CDR3 nucleotides: TGTGCCAGCAGCTCAGGGACAGGGGCCTACGAGCAGTACTTC.

Concerning this clone itself: The junction departs from the called germline gene at one end, perhaps through a read error. V and J are TRBV7-7 and TRBJ1-3; D gene uncertain. CDR1 and CDR2 (germline): SSHAT, FNYEAQ (reference sequence). The CDR3 spans 13 residues. The CDR3 protein is CASSEVAGNTIYF. CDR3 nucleotide sequence: TGTGCTAGCAGCGAGGTAGCTGGAAACACCATATATTTT.

This clone appeared a few times. The junction shows a germline mismatch at one end, possibly a read error. The genes are TRBV7-9 and TRBJ1-1; TRBD1 matches 8 bases. This CDR3 contains 17 residues. Germline V gene data show CDR1 as SEHNR and CDR2 as FQNEAQ (reference sequence). DNA of the CDR3: TGTTCCAGCAGCTTAGCCCTTCCTGTGGACAGGGTAAGTGAAGCTTTCTTT. It encodes CSSSLALPVDRVSEAFF. Full variable domain (remainder filled in from reference TRBV7-9 and TRBJ1-1): DTGVSQNPRHKITKRGQNVTFRCDPISEHNRLYWYRQTLGQGPEFLTYFQNEAQLEKSRLLSDRFSAERPKGSFSTLEIQRTEQGDSAMYLCSSSLALPVDRVSEAFFGQGTRLTVV.

This chain links TRBV7-8 with TRBJ2-5, with TRBD1 identical over 8 bases. Germline V CDR1 and CDR2: SGHVS, FQNEAQ. CDR3 length equals 16 residues. The V gene end was trimmed by 7 bases and the J gene end by 3 bases; junction bases not matched to a gene: 13. CDR3 in amino acids: CASIYIFRGLEETQYF. In nucleotides, the CDR3 is TGTGCCAGCATCTACATTTTCAGGGGGCTGGAAGAGACCCAGTACTTC.

This clone was detected once. This chain joins TRBV11-2 and TRBJ2-7; TRBD1 matches at 9 bases. This CDR3 is 15 amino acids long. The V segment lost 4 bases and the J segment 3 bases; nucleotides outside the gene matches: 7. Germline lookup yields CDR1 SGHAT and CDR2 FQNNGV. In nucleotides, the CDR3 is TGTGCCAGCAGCTCCGGGACAGGGTATGTCTACGAGCAGTACTTC. It is translated as CASSSGTGYVYEQYF.